The rows below give T cell receptor beta chains drawn from one sample of a study. MiXCR was run by TCRdb on the RT-PCR reads, yielding one entry per CDR3 protein. The sample holds almost 700,000 distinct CDR3 sequences, 12% to 15% seen once. Sequenced: memory CD4+ T cells from blood. The origin of the receptors is a female donor in good health, serving as a healthy control. Both conserved end residues are part of each CDR3. The order of the fields is V gene, clone size, J gene, D gene, CDR3 protein, CDR3 DNA. A D gene is named only where the DNA matches it firmly. Some rows have no size entry. The others give once, few or many, or a class for an expanded clone.

TRBV27	many	TRBJ2-7	NA	CASSPRGTEGYEQYF	TGTGCCAGCAGTCCCCGTGGGACGGAAGGCTACGAGCAGTACTTC
TRBV4-3	few	TRBJ2-1	TRBD1	CASSQVWTGQNEQFF	TGCGCCAGCAGCCAAGTTTGGACAGGGCAAAATGAGCAGTTCTTC
TRBV6-1	few	TRBJ2-1	NA	CASSLKGDGLGSREQFF	TGTGCCAGCAGTCTGAAAGGTGACGGACTGGGGAGCAGGGAGCAGTTCTTC
TRBV20-1	few	TRBJ2-5	TRBD2	CSALGGRGQETQYF	TGCAGTGCCCTGGGCGGGAGGGGGCAAGAGACCCAGTACTTC
TRBV7-3	NA	TRBJ2-1	NA	CASSTDGYNEQFF	TGTGCCAGCAGCACGGACGGGTACAATGAGCAGTTCTTC
TRBV6-6	NA	TRBJ1-1	NA	CASQREGAGNTEAFF	TGTGCCAGCCAGAGGGAGGGCGCAGGGAACACTGAAGCTTTCTTT
TRBV5-1	few	TRBJ2-2	NA	CASSFGAPNTGELFF	TGCGCCAGCAGCTTCGGGGCCCCGAACACCGGGGAGCTGTTTTTT
TRBV5-1	many	TRBJ2-4	NA	CASRIQATGEVQYF	TGCGCCAGCCGGATCCAGGCAACAGGGGAGGTTCAGTACTTC
TRBV20-1	NA	TRBJ2-3	NA	CSALGQPTSDTQYF	TGCAGTGCACTTGGACAGCCGACCTCCGATACGCAGTATTTT
TRBV29-1	NA	TRBJ1-2	NA	CSVDQGETANYGYTF	TGCAGCGTTGATCAAGGGGAAACAGCCAACTATGGCTACACCTTC
TRBV7-2	NA	TRBJ2-1	NA	CASSLEPGTYNEQFF	TGTGCCAGCAGCTTAGAGCCCGGGACTTACAATGAGCAGTTCTTC
TRBV4-3	few	TRBJ2-5	NA	CASSQGVWGGPGTQYF	TGCGCCAGCAGCCAAGGAGTTTGGGGCGGACCCGGGACCCAGTACTTC
TRBV29-1	many	TRBJ2-2	NA	CSVNPHSDTGELFF	TGCAGCGTCAACCCCCATTCGGACACCGGGGAGCTGTTTTTT
TRBV27	many	TRBJ2-3	NA	CASGLGSSTDTQYF	TGTGCCAGCGGTTTAGGGTCGTCCACAGATACGCAGTATTTT
TRBV7-3	few	TRBJ2-1	TRBD1	CASRSTGSSYNEQFF	TGTGCCAGCAGGTCGACAGGGAGTTCCTACAATGAGCAGTTCTTC
TRBV6-2/TRBV6-3	few	TRBJ1-2	NA	CASSSTNNYGYTF	TGTGCCAGCAGTTCGACCAATAACTATGGCTACACCTTC
TRBV29-1	many	TRBJ2-1	NA	CSVRQGSYNEQFF	TGCAGCGTTCGGCAGGGCTCCTACAATGAGCAGTTCTTC
TRBV11-2	NA	TRBJ1-1	TRBD1	CASTLEGARTGDRRSTEAFF	TGTGCCAGCACCTTAGAGGGGGCACGGACAGGGGACCGAAGGAGCACTGAAGCTTTCTTT
TRBV30	few	TRBJ1-5	NA	CAWSRDHDQPQHF	TGTGCCTGGAGCCGGGACCACGATCAGCCCCAGCATTTT
TRBV6-2/TRBV6-3	NA	TRBJ2-5	TRBD2	CASSWRTSGQETQYF	TGTGCCAGCAGTTGGCGGACTAGCGGACAAGAGACCCAGTACTTC
TRBV5-1	NA	TRBJ2-1	TRBD2	CASSFSGSQLYNEQFF	TGCGCCAGCAGCTTCAGCGGGAGCCAACTATACAATGAGCAGTTCTTC
TRBV6-1	NA	TRBJ2-5	TRBD2	CASKGPSGLETQYF	TGTGCCAGCAAGGGGCCTAGCGGGTTAGAGACCCAGTACTTC
TRBV6-2/TRBV6-3	NA	TRBJ1-5	TRBD1	CASSQQGDSQPQHF	TGTGCCAGCAGTCAACAGGGGGATTCTCAGCCCCAGCATTTT
TRBV5-5	once	TRBJ1-2	TRBD1	CASSLGTGTPGYTF	TGTGCCAGCAGCTTGGGGACAGGGACTCCTGGCTACACCTTC
TRBV9	NA	TRBJ1-1	NA	CASSVAPPDVEAFF	TGTGCCAGCAGCGTAGCCCCCCCGGACGTTGAAGCTTTCTTT
TRBV15	many	TRBJ2-3	NA	CATSGAPFTDTQYF	TGTGCCACCAGCGGGGCTCCATTCACAGATACGCAGTATTTT
TRBV7-2	many	TRBJ2-7	TRBD2	CASSFGGNSYEQYF	TGTGCCAGCAGCTTCGGGGGGAACTCCTACGAGCAGTACTTC
TRBV12-3/TRBV12-4	NA	TRBJ1-5	NA	CASSLNAGNQPQHF	TGTGCCAGCAGTTTAAATGCGGGCAATCAGCCCCAGCATTTT
TRBV20-1	many	TRBJ2-5	NA	CSTRDLQIETQYF	TGCAGTACTAGAGATCTCCAAATAGAGACCCAGTACTTC